A single sample is the source of the 10 T cell receptor beta chains below, sequenced in a study of precursors of human CD4 cytotoxic T cells. TCRdb ran MiXCR on the reads and lists one entry per CDR3 protein. Among around 190 distinct CDR3 sequences listed, 23% were seen once. The bulk UMI libraries came from four sorted CD4+ memory subsets, including IL-7R-high and IL-7R-negative TEMRA. Input material: memory CD4+ T cells from blood (PBMCs). Receptor source: a human donor in good health.

The rearrangement links TRBV2 to TRBJ2-1; 7 positions agree with TRBD1. The junction had 5 bases not matched to a gene; V was cut back by 1 base and J by 8 bases. The CDR3 has 14 residues. CDR1 is SNHLY, CDR2 FYNNEI, per germline. CDR3 in amino acids: CASSEDRGRDEQFF. The CDR3 nucleotides are TGTGCCAGCAGTGAAGACAGGGGCAGGGATGAGCAGTTCTTC. Using reference TRBV2 and TRBJ2-1 for the parts outside the CDR3, the full variable domain is EPEVTQTPSHQVTQMGQEVILRCVPISNHLYFYWYRQILGQKVEFLVSFYNNEISEKSEIFDDQFSVERPDGSNFTLKIRSTKLEDSAMYFCASSEDRGRDEQFFGPGTRLTVL.

The gene calls are TRBV5-4 and TRBJ1-4; D remains ambiguous. This CDR3 has 14 amino acids. The ends were cut back, 0 bases at V and 6 bases at J, with 9 bases in the middle. CDR1 is SGHNT and CDR2 is YYREEE in the germline V gene (reference sequence). The CDR3 protein is CASSLDSRDEKLFF. CDR3 nucleotide sequence: TGTGCCAGCAGCTTGGACAGCAGAGATGAAAAACTGTTTTTT. The full variable domain, in which reference TRBV5-4 and TRBJ1-4 provide the parts outside the CDR3, is ETGVTQSPTHLIKTRGQQVTLRCSSQSGHNTVSWYQQALGQGPQFIFQYYREEENGRGNFPPRFSGLQFPNYSSELNVNALELDDSALYLCASSLDSRDEKLFFGSGTQLSVL.

The V gene is TRBV12-3 or TRBV12-4, the J gene TRBJ2-5; 9 bases agree with TRBD1. This CDR3 comprises 16 residues. With 3 bases clipped from V and 5 bases from J, the junction kept 10 bases outside the gene matches. Written as DNA, the CDR3 is TGTGCCAGCAGTTTCGGCTCCGGGACAGGGTGGGAGACCCAGTACTTC. This codes for CASSFGSGTGWETQYF.

About this clonotype itself: A far larger clone is one base from this, pointing to a likely read error. This chain connects TRBV28 to TRBJ2-7, with 9 bases lining up with TRBD1. Germline V gene lookup returns CDR1 MDHEN and CDR2 SYDVKM. The CDR3 extends over 15 amino acids. V lost 3 bases, J lost 7 bases, and 10 bases stayed unmatched. The DNA of the CDR3 is TGTGCCAGCAGTTTGAGGACAGGGGCCTACAATGAGCAGTACTTC. Translation gives CASSLRTGAYNEQYF.

The chain has TRBV10-1 and TRBJ2-7; D may be TRBD2 (6 bases). Per germline, CDR1 WNHNN and CDR2 SYGVQD (reference sequence). The CDR3 totals 16 residues. V shed 5 bases and J shed 2 bases, with 19 bases lying between them. The CDR3 nucleotides read TGCGCCAGCAGTCGGGTCACCGGGACTTATCCCTACGAGCAGTACTTC. Amino acid sequence: CASSRVTGTYPYEQYF.

By sample share, this clonotype is large. The V and J genes are TRBV12-3 or TRBV12-4 and TRBJ1-3; D gene ambiguous. CDR3 length equals 12 residues. The ends were cut back, 3 bases at V and 2 bases at J, with 2 bases in the middle. The CDR3 reads CASSFAGNTIYF. The CDR3 DNA reads TGTGCCAGCAGTTTTGCTGGAAACACCATATATTTT.

The genes are TRBV5-6 and TRBJ2-5; 8 positions match TRBD1. There are 13 residues in the CDR3. Germline loops: CDR1 SGHDT, CDR2 YYEEEE. The V gene end was trimmed by 4 bases and the J gene end by 5 bases; junction bases not matched to a gene: 4. CDR3: CASSQGAGETQYF. The CDR3 DNA is TGTGCCAGCAGCCAGGGGGCCGGGGAGACCCAGTACTTC.

This clonotype qualifies as large (0.1 to 1%). V is TRBV18 and J is TRBJ2-3; 10 positions agree with TRBD2. This CDR3 spans 15 amino acids. Germline loops: CDR1 KGHSH, CDR2 LQKENI. Trimming at V came to 10 bases and at J to 0 bases, leaving 7 bases not matched to a gene. CDR3: CATRRTSGSTDTQYF. The CDR3 bases are TGTGCCACCCGCCGGACTAGCGGTAGCACAGATACGCAGTATTTT.

The chain couples TRBV24-1 to TRBJ2-5; D remains unclear. Trimming took 4 bases from V and 5 from J, leaving 7 bases between them. This CDR3 contains 12 residues. Germline V gene data show CDR1 as KGHDR and CDR2 as SFDVKD. In DNA form, the CDR3 reads TGTGCCACCAGTGAGGATGGGGAGACCCAGTACTTC. Its protein product is CATSEDGETQYF.

V and J are TRBV3-1 and TRBJ2-1, with 10 bases fitting TRBD2. Looked up from germline, CDR1 is LGHDT and CDR2 is YNNKEL (reference sequence). The CDR3 covers 16 residues. After removal of 4 bases from V and 7 bases from J, the junction contained 10 bases not matched to a gene. The DNA for the CDR3 is TGTGCCAGCAGCCCGTCGGGACTAGCGTCCGGTAATGAGCAGTTCTTC. Its translation is CASSPSGLASGNEQFF.